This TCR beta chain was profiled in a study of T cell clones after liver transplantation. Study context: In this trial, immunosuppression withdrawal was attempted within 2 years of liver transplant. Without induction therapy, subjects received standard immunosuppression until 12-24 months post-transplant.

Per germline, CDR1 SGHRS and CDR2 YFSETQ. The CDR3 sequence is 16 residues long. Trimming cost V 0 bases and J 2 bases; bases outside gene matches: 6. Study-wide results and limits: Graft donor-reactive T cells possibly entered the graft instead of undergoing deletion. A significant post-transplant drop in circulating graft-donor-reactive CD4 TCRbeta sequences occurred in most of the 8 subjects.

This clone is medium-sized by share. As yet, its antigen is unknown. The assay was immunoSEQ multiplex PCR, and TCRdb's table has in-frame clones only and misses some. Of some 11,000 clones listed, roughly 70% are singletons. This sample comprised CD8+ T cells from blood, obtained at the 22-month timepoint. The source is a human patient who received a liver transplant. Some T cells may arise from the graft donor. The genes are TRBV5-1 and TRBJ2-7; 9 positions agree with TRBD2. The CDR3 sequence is CASSLVLAGPPYEQYF. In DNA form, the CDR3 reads TGCGCCAGCAGCTTGGTGCTAGCGGGACCCCCCTACGAGCAGTACTTC.